The 14 T cell receptor beta chains below were found in one sample sequenced in a study of CD8+ T cells in alopecia areata. Treatment in this sample: oral pan-JAK inhibitor, 5-10 mg twice daily. Following RNA extraction, reverse transcription yielded cDNA that acted as the sequencing template. Profiling relied on immunoSEQ multiplex PCR, and the TCRdb table lists in-frame clones only, not all of them. This table holds about 140,000 clones, approximately 86% found once. The input for sequencing was CD8+ T cells sorted from blood, taken at week 4, from a patient treated with tofacitinib. The origin of the receptors is a human donor with alopecia areata.

This chain links TRBV7-2 with TRBJ2-7; D gene unclear. CDR1 SGHTA and CDR2 FQGNSA come from the germline V gene. The CDR3 is 12 residues long. V was clipped by 1 base and J by 5 bases, with 6 bases between them. CDR3 protein: CASSLGLDEQYF. The CDR3, as DNA: TGTGCCAGCAGCTTAGGTCTGGACGAGCAGTACTTC.

V gene TRBV19 combines with J gene TRBJ1-2, with D unresolved. CDR1 LNHDA and CDR2 SQIVND come from the germline V gene (reference sequence). CDR3 length: 10 amino acids. V was trimmed by 10 bases and J by 7 bases, leaving 10 bases between them. CDR3: CATWSSGYTF. As DNA, the CDR3 is TGTGCCACCTGGAGTTCTGGCTACACCTTC.

This chain joins TRBV9 and TRBJ2-3; D is undetermined. The CDR3 runs 14 residues. CDR1 and CDR2 (germline): SGDLS, YYNGEE. Between the trimmed V and J ends, which lost 0 bases and 2 bases, there was a span of 7 bases. For the CDR3, the DNA is TGTGCCAGCAGCGTAGTGGGGAACACAGATACGCAGTATTTT. This encodes CASSVVGNTDTQYF.

The chain employs TRBV29-1 and TRBJ2-1, with 9 bases lining up with TRBD1. After removal of 6 bases from V and 7 bases from J, the junction contained 13 bases not matched to a gene. Germline V gives CDR1 SQVTM, CDR2 ANQGSEA. The CDR3 spans 15 residues. The CDR3 is CSVKQGALPMNEQFF. The CDR3 region has the DNA TGCAGCGTGAAACAGGGGGCGCTCCCAATGAATGAGCAGTTCTTC.

V is TRBV2 and J is TRBJ1-2; TRBD1 aligns across 10 bases. The CDR3 covers 18 residues. Germline V lookup: CDR1 SNHLY, CDR2 FYNNEI. Trimming cost V 8 bases and J 7 bases; bases outside gene matches: 22. CDR3 nucleotides: TGTGCCAGCCCTCGAATTCCCGGGACAGGGGAGCGGCACGGTGGCTACACCTTC. It yields the protein CASPRIPGTGERHGGYTF.

The rearrangement joins TRBV4-1 to TRBJ2-5; the D is unclear. CDR1 and CDR2 (germline): MGHRA, YSYEKL. The CDR3 contains 14 residues. Between the trimmed V and J ends, which lost 2 bases and 2 bases, there was a span of 9 bases. The CDR3 loop is CASSQRTMQETQYF. CDR3 coding DNA: TGCGCCAGCAGCCAACGAACCATGCAAGAGACCCAGTACTTC.

The CDR3 loop reads CASSQTDTENTEAFF. The CDR3 DNA follows: TGCGCCAGCAGCCAAACGGACACAGAGAACACTGAAGCTTTCTTT. V is TRBV4-1 and J is TRBJ1-1; D possibly corresponds to TRBD1 (5 bases). V was pared by 2 bases and J by 1 base, with 11 bases between. The CDR3 length is 15 residues. Germline CDR1 and CDR2: MGHRA and YSYEKL.

This rearrangement joins TRBV25-1 to TRBJ2-1; TRBD2 agrees at 7 bases. Germline CDR1 and CDR2: MGHDK and SYGVNS. This CDR3 comprises 13 residues. The J segment lost 4 bases and the V segment lost 7 bases, leaving 4 bases of the junction unmatched. CDR3 nucleotide sequence: TGTGCCAGCACTAGCGGAACTTACAATGAGCAGTTCTTC. It specifies CASTSGTYNEQFF.

The J gene is TRBJ1-1, the V gene TRBV5-5; possible D gene TRBD1, 6 bases. V was clipped by 5 bases and J by 1 base, with 15 bases between them. CDR1 and CDR2 from the germline V gene are SGHKS and YYEKEE (reference sequence). This CDR3 spans 15 amino acids. The CDR3 loop reads CASSYERGRNTEAFF. In DNA, the CDR3 is TGTGCCAGCAGTTACGAGAGGGGGAGGAACACTGAAGCTTTCTTT.

Details on this clone: The same CDR3 also results from other DNA sequences found in this sample. The chain employs TRBV19 and TRBJ2-1; D possibly corresponds to TRBD2 (6 bases). The CDR3 runs to 14 residues. Germline values: CDR1 LNHDA, CDR2 SQIVND (reference sequence). The germline V and J ends were trimmed by 1 base and 4 bases, with 8 bases remaining between them. The CDR3 DNA reads TGTGCCAGTAGTATAGGCGGGGATTACAATGAGCAGTTCTTC. Translation gives CASSIGGDYNEQFF.

This chain connects TRBV25-1 to TRBJ2-7, with D tentatively TRBD1 (7 bases). This CDR3 is 16 amino acids long. The germline V gene has CDR1 MGHDK and CDR2 SYGVNS. Trimming cost V 1 base and J 0 bases, with 13 bases left between them. The CDR3 region is CASSEWGDSASYEQYF. CDR3 coding DNA: TGTGCCAGCAGTGAATGGGGGGACAGTGCCTCCTACGAGCAGTACTTC.

The gene calls are TRBV30 and TRBJ2-1; D is uncertain. CDR3 length: 11 residues. The germline V gene encodes CDR1 GTSNPN and CDR2 SVGIG (reference sequence). The V and J ends lost 0 bases and 9 bases respectively, with 6 bases between them. The CDR3 reads CAWSVLLEQFF. In DNA form, the CDR3 reads TGTGCCTGGAGTGTCCTGCTTGAGCAGTTCTTC. The whole variable domain, remainder taken from reference TRBV30 and TRBJ2-1, is SQTIHQWPATLVQPVGSPLSLECTVEGTSNPNLYWYRQAAGRGLQLLFYSVGIGQISSEVPQNLSASRPQDRQFILSSKKLLLSDSGFYLCAWSVLLEQFFGPGTRLTVL.

V is TRBV2 and J is TRBJ1-5; D is ambiguous. The CDR3 is 16 residues long. Germline V gives CDR1 SNHLY, CDR2 FYNNEI. Trimming shortened V by 1 base and J by 6 bases, and 16 bases separated the two germline ends. CDR3 sequence (DNA): TGTGCCAGCAGTGAAGATTACGGTTATGTGCTTCAGCCCCAGCATTTT. It codes for CASSEDYGYVLQPQHF.

The chain combines TRBV7-9 with TRBJ2-5, with D unclear. The CDR3 contains 14 residues. Trimming removed 5 bases at V and 5 bases at J, with 15 bases between. Germline values: CDR1 SEHNR, CDR2 FQNEAQ (reference sequence). The CDR3 nucleotides are TGTGCCAGCAGCCCATTATACAGCGCGGAGACCCAGTACTTC. This codes for CASSPLYSAETQYF.